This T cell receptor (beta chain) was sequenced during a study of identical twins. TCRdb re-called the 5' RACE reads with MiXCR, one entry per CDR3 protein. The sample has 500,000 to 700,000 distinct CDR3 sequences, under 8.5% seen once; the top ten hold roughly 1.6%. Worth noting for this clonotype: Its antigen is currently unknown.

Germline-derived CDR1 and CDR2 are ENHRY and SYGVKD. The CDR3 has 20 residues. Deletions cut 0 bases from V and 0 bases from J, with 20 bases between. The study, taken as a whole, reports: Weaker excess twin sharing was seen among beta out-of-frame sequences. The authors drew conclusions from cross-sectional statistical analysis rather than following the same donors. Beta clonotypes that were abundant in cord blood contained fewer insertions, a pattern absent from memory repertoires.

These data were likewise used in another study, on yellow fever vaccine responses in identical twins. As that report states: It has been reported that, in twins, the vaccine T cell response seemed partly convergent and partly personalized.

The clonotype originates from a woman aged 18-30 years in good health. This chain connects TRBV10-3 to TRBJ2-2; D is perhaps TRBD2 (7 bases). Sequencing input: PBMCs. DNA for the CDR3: TGTGCCATCAGTGAGTCTTTTAAGGTCGACGGGGGGCCGAACACCGGGGAGCTGTTTTTT. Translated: CAISESFKVDGGPNTGELFF.